The source of this T cell receptor (beta chain) is a study of beta chain features in type 1 diabetes. Comments on this clone: Its antigen is not identified. This specimen includes other DNA sequences encoding the same CDR3.

The CDR3 is 10 residues long. Trimming cost V 3 bases and J 7 bases, with 7 bases left between them. CDR1 and CDR2 (germline): DFQATT, SNEGSKA (reference sequence). Whole-study results and caveats: Insertion counts at VDJ junctions were lower in type 1 diabetes patients, who also showed more deletions there. Any HLA-type effect on TCRB rearrangement remained unresolved here. Moderate but significant shortening of TCRB CDR3s was recorded in all four CD4+ subsets from Type 1 diabetes patients.

As every portion of the isolated RNA was reverse transcribed, the sequencing read expressed TCRB transcripts. Sequenced by immunoSEQ multiplex PCR; TCRdb stores in-frame clones only, minus some. The sample has approximately 340,000 clones; around 15% are singletons. The gene calls are TRBV20-1 and TRBJ2-7; maybe TRBD2 (5 bases). The sequencing sample was made of naive CD4+ T cells from blood. This sequence originates from a young woman in good health. CDR3 residues: CSASRGEQYF. The CDR3 DNA reads as TGCAGTGCTAGTCGGGGTGAGCAGTACTTC.